This is a list of T cell receptor beta chains from one sample in a study of T cells in Graves' hyperthyroidism and ophthalmopathy. TCRdb independently ran MiXCR on the multiplex PCR reads; one entry per CDR3 protein. The data show 550,000 to 600,000 distinct CDR3 sequences, 35% to 55% seen once. The sequencing sample was made of peripheral blood or thyroid tissue (not recorded which). These receptors all stem from an adult woman with Graves' disease, either hyperthyroidism or ophthalmopathy (not recorded which). Both conserved end residues are part of each CDR3.

CASMEAGTGESGANVLTF	TRBV27	TRBJ2-6
CASSSYNGYGYTF	TRBV7-3	TRBJ1-2
CASSQETITTRYEQYF	TRBV14	TRBJ2-7
CASSPRRGRGPYQETQYF	TRBV28	TRBJ2-5
CAARTGSSYEQYF	TRBV7-9	TRBJ2-7
CASSLKAGANVLTF	TRBV7-2	TRBJ2-6
CASSRRTGAYEQYF	TRBV5-1	TRBJ2-7
CASSWGTHHQSYEQYF	TRBV5-1	TRBJ2-7
CASSPARGRYQPQHF	TRBV28	TRBJ1-5
CSVAMPGTGDGDGYTF	TRBV29-1	TRBJ1-2
CATSSETREQETQYF	TRBV15	TRBJ2-5
CASRATGGSNQPQHF	TRBV12-3/TRBV12-4	TRBJ1-5
CSVGGTGGYEQYF	TRBV29-1	TRBJ2-7
CASSEQSSYNSPLHF	TRBV7-9	TRBJ1-6
CSFGSLAGGETQYF	TRBV29-1	TRBJ2-5
CAGRRWVRGIGELFF	TRBV6-1	TRBJ2-2
CSASLHTVLDSNQPQHF	TRBV20-1	TRBJ1-5
CASSLGTSGAETQYF	TRBV7-6	TRBJ2-5
CSVTNSYEQYF	TRBV29-1	TRBJ2-7